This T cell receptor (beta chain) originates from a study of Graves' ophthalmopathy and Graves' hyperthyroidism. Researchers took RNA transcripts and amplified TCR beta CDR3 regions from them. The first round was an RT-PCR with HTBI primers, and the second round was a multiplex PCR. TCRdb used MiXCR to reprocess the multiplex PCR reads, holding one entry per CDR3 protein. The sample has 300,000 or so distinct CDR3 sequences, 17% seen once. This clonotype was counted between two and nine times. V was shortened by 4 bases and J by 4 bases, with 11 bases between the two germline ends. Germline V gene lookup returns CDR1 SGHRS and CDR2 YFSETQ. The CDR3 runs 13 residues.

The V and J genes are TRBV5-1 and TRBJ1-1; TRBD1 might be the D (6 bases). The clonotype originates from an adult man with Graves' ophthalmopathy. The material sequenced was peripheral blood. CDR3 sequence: CASSRGAGTEAFF. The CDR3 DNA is TGCGCCAGCAGCAGGGGGGCCGGCACTGAAGCTTTCTTT.